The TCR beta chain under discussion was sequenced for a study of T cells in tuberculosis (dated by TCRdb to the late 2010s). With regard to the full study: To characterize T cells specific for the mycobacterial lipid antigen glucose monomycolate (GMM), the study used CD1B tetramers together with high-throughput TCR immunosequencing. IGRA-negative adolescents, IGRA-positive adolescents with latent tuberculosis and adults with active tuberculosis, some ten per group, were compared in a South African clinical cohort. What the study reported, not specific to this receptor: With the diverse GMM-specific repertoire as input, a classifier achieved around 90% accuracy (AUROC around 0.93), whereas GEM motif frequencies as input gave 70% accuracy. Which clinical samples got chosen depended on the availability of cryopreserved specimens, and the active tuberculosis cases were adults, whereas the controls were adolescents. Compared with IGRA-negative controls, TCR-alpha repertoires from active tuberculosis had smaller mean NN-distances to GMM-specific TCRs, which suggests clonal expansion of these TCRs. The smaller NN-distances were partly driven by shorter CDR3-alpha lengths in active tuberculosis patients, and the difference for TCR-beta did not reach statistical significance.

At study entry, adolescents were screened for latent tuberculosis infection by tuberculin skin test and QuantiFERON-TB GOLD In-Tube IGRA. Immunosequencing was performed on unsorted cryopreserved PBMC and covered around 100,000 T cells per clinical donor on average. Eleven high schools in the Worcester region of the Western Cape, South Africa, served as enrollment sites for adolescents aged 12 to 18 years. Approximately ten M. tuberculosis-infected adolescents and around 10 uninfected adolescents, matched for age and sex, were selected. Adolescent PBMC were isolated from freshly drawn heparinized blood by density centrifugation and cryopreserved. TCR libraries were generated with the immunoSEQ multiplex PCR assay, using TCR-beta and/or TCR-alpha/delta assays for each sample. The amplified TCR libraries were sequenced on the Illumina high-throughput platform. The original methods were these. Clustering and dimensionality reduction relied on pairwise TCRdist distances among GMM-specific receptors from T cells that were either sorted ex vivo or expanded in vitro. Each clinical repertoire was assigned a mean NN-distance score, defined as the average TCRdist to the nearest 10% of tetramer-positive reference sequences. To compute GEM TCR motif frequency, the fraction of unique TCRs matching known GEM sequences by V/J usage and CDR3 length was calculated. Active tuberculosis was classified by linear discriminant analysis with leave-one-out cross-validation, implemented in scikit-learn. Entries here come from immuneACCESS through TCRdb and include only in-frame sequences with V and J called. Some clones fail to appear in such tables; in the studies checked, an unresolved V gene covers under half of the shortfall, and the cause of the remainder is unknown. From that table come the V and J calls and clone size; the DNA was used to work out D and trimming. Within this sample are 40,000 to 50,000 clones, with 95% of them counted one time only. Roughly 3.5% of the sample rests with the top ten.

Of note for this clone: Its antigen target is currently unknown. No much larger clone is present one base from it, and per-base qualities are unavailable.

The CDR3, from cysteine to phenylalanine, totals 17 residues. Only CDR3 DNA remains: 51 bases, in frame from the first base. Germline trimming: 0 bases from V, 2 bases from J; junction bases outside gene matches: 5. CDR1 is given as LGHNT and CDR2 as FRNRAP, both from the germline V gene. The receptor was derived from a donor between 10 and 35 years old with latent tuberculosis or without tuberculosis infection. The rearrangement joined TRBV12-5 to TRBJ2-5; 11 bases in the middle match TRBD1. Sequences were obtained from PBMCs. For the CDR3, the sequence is CASGLVLRDRGQETQYF. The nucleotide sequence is TGTGCTAGTGGTTTGGTACTCCGGGACAGGGGGCAAGAGACCCAGTACTTC.